This TCR beta chain appears in the sequencing data of a study of blood T cell repertoires in COVID-19 (dated by TCRdb to the early 2020s). Looking at the study overall: Samples covering the acute and convalescent phases of COVID-19 were provided by collaborators in the United States, Italy and Spain. A de-identified subject ID, COVID-19 status, age in years and sex were almost always included in the sample metadata. The samples were drawn from two sources: the first 160 participants of the ongoing ImmuneRACE study, and 950 to 1,500 subjects contributed by 6 global collaborators. The material from the prospective study consisted of cDNA or gDNA derived from T cells, B-cell-depleted T cells, or PBMCs. Where available, HLA class I and class II types were taken from metadata supplied by the sample provider and were not determined by assay-based typing. The repertoires were released in a freely available public database intended as a resource for research on the immune response to SARS-CoV-2. Deeply sampled blood TCRbeta repertoires from subjects exposed to, actively infected with, or recovered from COVID-19 were included in the dataset. General conclusions and limits of the study: The quantity of clinical and demographic metadata differed by source and by participant and was supplied without curation.

Via the germline V gene (reference sequence), CDR1 is SEHNR and CDR2 FQNEAQ. V is reduced by 6 bases and J by 8 bases, leaving a spacing of 19 bases between them. Including the terminal cysteine and phenylalanine, the CDR3 comprises 14 residues. The sequence is cut down to CDR3 DNA, 42 bases in frame from base 1. The immunoSEQ Assay, a bias-controlled multiplex PCR, was used to amplify TCRbeta CDR3 regions from genomic DNA. Processing in the source paper ran as follows. The number of nucleated cells in each sample was estimated from the amplification of reference gene primers within the assay. To quantify the absolute abundance of each unique TCRbeta CDR3 rearrangement, sequence reads were collapsed and filtered. For each sample, productive Simpson clonality was calculated by taking the square root of Simpson's diversity index across productive rearrangements. The immuneACCESS repertoire file appears here via TCRdb, limited to in-frame rearrangements. These files lack a portion of the clones; in checked studies, under half of the deficit traces to unresolved V genes, and the cause of the others is not known. The V and J calls and clone size come from that table; D and trimming were worked out from the DNA. Present in this sample are tens of thousands of clones, 80% to 90% of which were seen just once. Jointly, the top ten make up about a sixth of the sample.

With regard to this clone: Its antigen is currently not known. No per-base quality is available; no much larger clone lies one base away.

Whole blood was collected in K2EDTA tubes by collaborating institutions according to the institutions' own protocols. For TCRbeta analysis, collaborators shipped samples as frozen whole blood, isolated PBMCs, or DNA extracted from either of those sample types. The sample comprised peripheral blood. The V and J segments used are TRBV7-9 and TRBJ1-2, with a tentative D gene TRBD1 over 5 matching bases. The receptor was isolated from a woman aged 55-70 years with acute or convalescent COVID-19. The encoded CDR3 is CASRTRDSSGGYTF. The nucleotide sequence is given as TGTGCCAGCAGGACCAGGGACTCCTCGGGGGGCTACACCTTC. Extended through the reference TRBV7-9 and TRBJ1-2 proteins, this CDR3 yields the full variable domain: DTGVSQNPRHKITKRGQNVTFRCDPISEHNRLYWYRQTLGQGPEFLTYFQNEAQLEKSRLLSDRFSAERPKGSFSTLEIQRTEQGDSAMYLCASRTRDSSGGYTFGSGTRLTVV.